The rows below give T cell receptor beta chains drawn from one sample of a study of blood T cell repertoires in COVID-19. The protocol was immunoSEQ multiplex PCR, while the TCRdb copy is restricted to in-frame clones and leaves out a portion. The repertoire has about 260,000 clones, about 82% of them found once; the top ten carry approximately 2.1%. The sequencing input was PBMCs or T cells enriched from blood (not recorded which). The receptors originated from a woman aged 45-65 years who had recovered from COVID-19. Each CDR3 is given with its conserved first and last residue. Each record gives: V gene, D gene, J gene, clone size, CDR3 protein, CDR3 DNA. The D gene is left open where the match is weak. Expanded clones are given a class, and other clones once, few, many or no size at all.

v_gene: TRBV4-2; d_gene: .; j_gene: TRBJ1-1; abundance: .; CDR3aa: CASSQVGEVLEAFF; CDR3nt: TGTGCCAGCAGCCAAGTCGGTGAAGTATTAGAAGCTTTCTTT
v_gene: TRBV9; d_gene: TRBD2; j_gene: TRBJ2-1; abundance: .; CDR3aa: CASSVGGLAGGPQGEQFF; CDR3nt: TGTGCCAGCAGCGTAGGGGGACTAGCGGGAGGTCCCCAGGGTGAGCAGTTCTTC
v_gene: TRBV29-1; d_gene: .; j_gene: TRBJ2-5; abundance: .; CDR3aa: CSVNRVLQETQYF; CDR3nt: TGCAGCGTAAACAGGGTTCTTCAAGAGACCCAGTACTTC
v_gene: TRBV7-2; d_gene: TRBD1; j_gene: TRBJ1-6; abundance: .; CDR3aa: CASSSRQGNNSPLHF; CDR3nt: TGTGCCAGCAGCTCCCGACAGGGAAATAATTCACCCCTCCACTTT
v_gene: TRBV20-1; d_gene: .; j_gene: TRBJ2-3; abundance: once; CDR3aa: CSASTEDTQYF; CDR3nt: TGCAGTGCTAGTACTGAGGATACGCAGTATTTT
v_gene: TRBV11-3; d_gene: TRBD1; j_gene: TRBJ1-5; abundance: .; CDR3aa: CASSVGGLNQPQHF; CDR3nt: TGTGCCAGCAGCGTAGGGGGCCTAAATCAGCCCCAGCATTTT
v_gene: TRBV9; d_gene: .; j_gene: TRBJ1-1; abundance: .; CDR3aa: CASSSGRVTEAFF; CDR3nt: TGTGCCAGCAGCTCCGGCAGGGTGACTGAAGCTTTCTTT
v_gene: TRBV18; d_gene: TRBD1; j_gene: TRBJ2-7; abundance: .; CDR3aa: CASSPYFGTGNEQYF; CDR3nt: TGTGCCAGCTCACCATATTTTGGGACAGGCAACGAGCAGTACTTC
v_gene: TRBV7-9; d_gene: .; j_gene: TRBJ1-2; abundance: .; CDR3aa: CASTMAVGEYGYTF; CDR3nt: TGTGCCAGCACCATGGCCGTGGGAGAATATGGCTACACCTTC
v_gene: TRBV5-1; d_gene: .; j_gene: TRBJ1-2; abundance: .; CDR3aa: CASSLGQGLGYTF; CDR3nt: TGCGCCAGCAGCTTGGGGCAGGGCCTCGGCTACACCTTC
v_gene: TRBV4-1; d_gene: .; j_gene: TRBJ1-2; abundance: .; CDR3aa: CASSQDLAGAEGYTF; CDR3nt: TGCGCCAGCAGCCAAGATCTCGCAGGCGCTGAAGGCTACACCTTC
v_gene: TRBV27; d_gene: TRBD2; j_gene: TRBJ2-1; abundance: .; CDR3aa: CASSPLAAYNEQFF; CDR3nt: TGTGCCAGCAGTCCCCTAGCGGCGTACAATGAGCAGTTCTTC
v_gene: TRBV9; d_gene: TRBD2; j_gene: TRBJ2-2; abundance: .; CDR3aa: CASSVVPGGLNTGELFF; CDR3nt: TGTGCCAGCAGCGTAGTTCCGGGGGGTCTTAACACCGGGGAGCTGTTTTTT
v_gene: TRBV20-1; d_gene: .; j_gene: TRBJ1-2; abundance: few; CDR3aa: CSARGGYGYTF; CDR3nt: TGCAGTGCTAGGGGGGGCTATGGCTACACCTTC
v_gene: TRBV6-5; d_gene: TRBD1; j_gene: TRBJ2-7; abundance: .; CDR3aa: CASTGTGSYEQYF; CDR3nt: TGTGCCAGCACCGGGACAGGATCCTACGAGCAGTACTTC
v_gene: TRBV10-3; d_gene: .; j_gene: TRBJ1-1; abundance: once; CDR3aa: CAITRDSPAEAFF; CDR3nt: TGTGCCATCACTAGGGACTCCCCAGCGGAAGCTTTCTTT
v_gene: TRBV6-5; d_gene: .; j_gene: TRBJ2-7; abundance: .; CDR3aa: CASNFQLASEQYF; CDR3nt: TGTGCCAGCAATTTCCAATTGGCCTCCGAGCAGTACTTC
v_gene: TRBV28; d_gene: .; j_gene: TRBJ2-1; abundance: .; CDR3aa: CASTTSPPTSDNEQFF; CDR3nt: TGTGCCAGCACCACATCCCCCCCGACTTCGGACAATGAGCAGTTCTTC
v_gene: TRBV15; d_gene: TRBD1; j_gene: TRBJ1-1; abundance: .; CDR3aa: CATSRDWTGSGTEAFF; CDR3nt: TGTGCCACCAGCAGAGACTGGACAGGGTCGGGGACTGAAGCTTTCTTT
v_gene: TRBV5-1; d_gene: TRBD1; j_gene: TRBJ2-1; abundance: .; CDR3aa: CASSSNPQGATTTNEQFF; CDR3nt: TGCGCCAGCAGCTCAAACCCACAGGGGGCAACGACTACCAATGAGCAGTTCTTC
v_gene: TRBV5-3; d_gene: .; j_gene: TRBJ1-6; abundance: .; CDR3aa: CARSLDTGTHF; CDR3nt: TGTGCCAGAAGCTTGGATACAGGGACCCACTTT
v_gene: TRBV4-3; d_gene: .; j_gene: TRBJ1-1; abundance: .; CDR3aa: CASSQESRNTEAFF; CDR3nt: TGCGCCAGCAGCCAAGAGTCCCGTAACACTGAAGCTTTCTTT
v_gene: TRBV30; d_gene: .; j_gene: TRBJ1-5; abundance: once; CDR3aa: CAWSGGVGGQPQHF; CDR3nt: TGTGCCTGGAGCGGGGGGGTTGGGGGTCAGCCCCAGCATTTT
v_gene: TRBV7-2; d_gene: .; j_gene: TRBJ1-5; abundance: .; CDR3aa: CASSPGHYQPQHF; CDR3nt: TGTGCCAGCAGCCCCGGACACTATCAGCCCCAGCATTTT
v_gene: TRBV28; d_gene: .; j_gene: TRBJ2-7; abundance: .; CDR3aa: CATIVRGRNYEQYF; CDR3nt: TGTGCCACCATAGTCAGGGGCAGAAACTACGAGCAGTACTTC
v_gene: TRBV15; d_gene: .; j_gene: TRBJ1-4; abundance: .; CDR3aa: CATSRDHGRGNEKLFF; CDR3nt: TGTGCCACCAGCAGAGATCATGGGAGGGGCAATGAAAAACTGTTTTTT
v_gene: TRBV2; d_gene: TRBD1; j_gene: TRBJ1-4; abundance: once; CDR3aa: CASSAIGQGTEKLFF; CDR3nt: TGTGCCAGCAGTGCTATTGGACAGGGGACTGAAAAACTGTTTTTT
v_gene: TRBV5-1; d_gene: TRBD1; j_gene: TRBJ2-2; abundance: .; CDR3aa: CASSKGQGNTGELFF; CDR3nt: TGCGCCAGCAGCAAAGGACAGGGGAACACCGGGGAGCTGTTTTTT
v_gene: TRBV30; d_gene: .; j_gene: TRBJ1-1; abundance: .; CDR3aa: CAWSVAGGNTEAFF; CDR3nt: TGTGCCTGGAGTGTGGCCGGGGGGAACACTGAAGCTTTCTTT
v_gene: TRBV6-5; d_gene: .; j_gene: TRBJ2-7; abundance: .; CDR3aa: CASKASTGLPYEQYF; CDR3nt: TGTGCCAGCAAAGCGTCTACAGGTCTGCCCTACGAGCAGTACTTC
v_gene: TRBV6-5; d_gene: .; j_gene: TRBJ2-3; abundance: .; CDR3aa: CASTNSETQYF; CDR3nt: TGTGCCAGCACCAATAGCGAGACGCAGTATTTT
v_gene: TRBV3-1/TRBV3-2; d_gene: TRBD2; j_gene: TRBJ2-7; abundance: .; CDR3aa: CASSQQITSGGANGYEQYF; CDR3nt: TGTGCCAGCAGCCAACAAATAACTAGCGGGGGGGCTAACGGGTACGAGCAGTACTTC
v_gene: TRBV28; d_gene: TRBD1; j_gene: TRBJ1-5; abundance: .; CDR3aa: CASKRTGERGKPQHF; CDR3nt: TGTGCCAGCAAAAGGACAGGGGAGAGGGGAAAGCCCCAGCATTTT
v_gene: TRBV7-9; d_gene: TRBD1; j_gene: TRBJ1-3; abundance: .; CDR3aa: CASSQDGTAAGNTIYF; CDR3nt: TGTGCCAGCAGCCAAGACGGGACAGCGGCTGGAAACACCATATATTTT
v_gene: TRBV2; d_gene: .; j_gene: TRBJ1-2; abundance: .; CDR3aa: CASGGESLSGYTF; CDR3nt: TGTGCCAGCGGGGGGGAGAGCCTCAGCGGCTACACCTTC
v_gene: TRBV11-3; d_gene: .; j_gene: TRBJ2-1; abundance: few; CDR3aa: CASSLGTGRPYNEQFF; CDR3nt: TGTGCCAGCAGCTTGGGGACGGGGAGGCCTTACAATGAGCAGTTCTTC
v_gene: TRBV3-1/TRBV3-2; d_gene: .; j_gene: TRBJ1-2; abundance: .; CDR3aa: CASRQGNRKRLYGYTF; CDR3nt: TGTGCCAGCAGGCAAGGGAACAGGAAACGCCTCTATGGCTACACCTTC
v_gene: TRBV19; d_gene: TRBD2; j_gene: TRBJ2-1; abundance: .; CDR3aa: CASSMPYGSGRSYNEQFF; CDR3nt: TGTGCCAGTAGTATGCCGTACGGTAGCGGGAGGTCTTACAATGAGCAGTTCTTC
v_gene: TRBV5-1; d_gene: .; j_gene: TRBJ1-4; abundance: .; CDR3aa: CASSLTGEKLFF; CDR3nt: TGCGCCAGCAGCTTAACAGGGGAAAAACTGTTTTTT
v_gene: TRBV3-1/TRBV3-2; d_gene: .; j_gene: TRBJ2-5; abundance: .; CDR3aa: CASSQDGSTTQYF; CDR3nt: TGTGCCAGCAGCCAAGATGGCTCCACGACCCAGTACTTC
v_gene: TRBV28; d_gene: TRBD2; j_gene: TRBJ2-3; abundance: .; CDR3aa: CASSSAGGADTQYF; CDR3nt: TGTGCCAGCAGTTCCGCCGGGGGGGCAGATACGCAGTATTTT
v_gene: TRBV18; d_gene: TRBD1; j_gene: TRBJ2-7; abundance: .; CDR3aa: CASSDRGPYEQYF; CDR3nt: TGTGCCAGCTCAGACAGGGGACCCTACGAGCAGTACTTC
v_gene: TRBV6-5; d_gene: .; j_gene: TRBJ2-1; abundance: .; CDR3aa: CASSPYLNNEQFF; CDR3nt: TGTGCCAGCAGCCCCTACTTAAACAATGAGCAGTTCTTC
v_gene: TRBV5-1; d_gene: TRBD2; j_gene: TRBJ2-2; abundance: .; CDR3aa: CASTGLAGVSGELFF; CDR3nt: TGCGCCAGCACGGGACTAGCGGGGGTTTCCGGGGAGCTGTTTTTT
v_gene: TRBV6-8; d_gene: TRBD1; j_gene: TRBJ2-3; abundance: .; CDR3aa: CASSLTGTGTDTQYF; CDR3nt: TGTGCCAGCAGTTTGACAGGGACCGGCACAGATACGCAGTATTTT
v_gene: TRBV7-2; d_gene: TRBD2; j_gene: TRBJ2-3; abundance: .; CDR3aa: CASSPRGGSRTDTQYF; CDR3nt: TGTGCCAGCAGCCCCCGGGGCGGGAGCCGCACAGATACGCAGTATTTT
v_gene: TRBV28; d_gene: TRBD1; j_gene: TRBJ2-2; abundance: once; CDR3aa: CASSLDRVLTGELFF; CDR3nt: TGTGCCAGCAGTTTAGACAGGGTATTGACCGGGGAGCTGTTTTTT
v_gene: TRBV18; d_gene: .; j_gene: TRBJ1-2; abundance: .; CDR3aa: CASSPVLVGGYGYTF; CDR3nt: TGTGCCAGCTCACCAGTCCTGGTGGGGGGGTATGGCTACACCTTC
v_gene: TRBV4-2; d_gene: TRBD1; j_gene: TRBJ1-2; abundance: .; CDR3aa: CASSQEGGTGKYGYTF; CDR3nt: TGTGCCAGCAGCCAAGAGGGTGGGACAGGCAAATATGGCTACACCTTC
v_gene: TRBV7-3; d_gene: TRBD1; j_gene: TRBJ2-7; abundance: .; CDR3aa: CASSLYQTGFDEQYF; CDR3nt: TGTGCCAGCAGCTTGTACCAGACAGGGTTCGACGAGCAGTACTTC
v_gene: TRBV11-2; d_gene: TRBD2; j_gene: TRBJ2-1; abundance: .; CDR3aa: CASREWTSGTYNEQFF; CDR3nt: TGTGCCAGCAGGGAATGGACTAGCGGGACCTACAATGAGCAGTTCTTC